Given below is one T cell receptor (beta chain) in context. Regions amplified from RNA transcripts were the TCR beta CDR3 regions. Primed by the HTBI set, a first-round RT-PCR was run on the TCR CDR3. MiXCR, applied by TCRdb to the multiplex PCR reads, yields one record per CDR3 protein. The sample consists of around 420,000 distinct CDR3 sequences, around 16% of them appearing once. The CDR3 totals 15 residues. V lost 2 bases and J 1 base, leaving 12 bases between the germline ends. Germline V gene sequence: CDR1 SGHDT, CDR2 YYEEEE. This record belongs to a study of T cells in Graves' hyperthyroidism and ophthalmopathy.

The source material was blood. This sequence was found in a young woman with Graves' hyperthyroidism. The chain couples TRBV5-6 to TRBJ1-1, with D tentatively TRBD1 (5 bases). CDR3 loop: CASSFGNRPNTEAFF. CDR3 bases: TGTGCCAGCAGCTTCGGGAACAGGCCGAACACTGAAGCTTTCTTT.